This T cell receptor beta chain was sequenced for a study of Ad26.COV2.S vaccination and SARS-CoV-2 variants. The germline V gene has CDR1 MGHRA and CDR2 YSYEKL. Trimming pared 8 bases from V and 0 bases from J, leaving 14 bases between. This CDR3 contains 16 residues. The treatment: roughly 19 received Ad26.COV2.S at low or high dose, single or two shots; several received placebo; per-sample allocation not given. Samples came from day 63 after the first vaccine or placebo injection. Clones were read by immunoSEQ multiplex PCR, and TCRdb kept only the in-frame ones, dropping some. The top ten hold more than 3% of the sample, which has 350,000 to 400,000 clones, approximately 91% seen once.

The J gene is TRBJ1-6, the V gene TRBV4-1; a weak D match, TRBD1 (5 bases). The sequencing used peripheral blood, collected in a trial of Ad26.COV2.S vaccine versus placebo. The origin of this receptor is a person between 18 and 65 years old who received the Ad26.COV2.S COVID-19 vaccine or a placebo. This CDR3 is CASRVEGSSYNSPLHF. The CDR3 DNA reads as TGCGCCAGCCGAGTTGAGGGGAGCTCCTATAATTCACCCCTCCACTTT.